Sequencing of this T cell receptor beta chain was carried out in a study of early T cells in non-severe SARS-CoV-2 infection. In the study overall: Sequenced bulk RNA came from whole blood that was unsorted, and chains were unpaired. Study-level findings and limits: VDJdb matching, biased toward anti-spike CD8 responses, missed private and CD4 specificities.

This clonotype is medium-sized. No antigen is known for it. Unique molecular identifiers (one per individual cDNA molecule) were attached. TCRdb called the 5' RACE reads again in MiXCR, with one record for every CDR3 protein. The sample yields tens of thousands of distinct CDR3 sequences, about 4.3% seen once. Germline CDR1 is SEHNR and CDR2 is FQNEAQ (reference sequence). With 6 bases clipped from V and 4 bases from J, the junction kept 7 bases outside the gene matches. CDR3 length: 14 residues. Sequencing was carried out using whole blood. This rearrangement joins TRBV7-9 to TRBJ1-1; 8 positions match TRBD1. The clonotype was recovered from an adult who was a healthcare worker with PCR-confirmed SARS-CoV-2 infection or an uninfected control (not recorded which). The CDR3 nucleotides read TGTGCCAGCAGGACAGGGGCTTTGAGCACTGAAGCTTTCTTT. It is translated as CASRTGALSTEAFF.